Given below is one T cell receptor (beta chain) in context. This sample is drawn from a study of blood T cell repertoires in COVID-19. Overall study: The United States, Italy and Spain were the sources of the acute and convalescent COVID-19 samples. From T cells, B-cell-depleted T cells, or PBMCs came the material, which was cDNA or gDNA.

V shed 0 bases and J 6 bases; nucleotides not matched to a gene: 4. The germline gives CDR1 SGHRS, CDR2 YFSETQ. This CDR3 has 14 residues. Original processing methods: Quantification of nucleated cells was approximated via reference gene primer amplification. Libraries were prepared by immunoSEQ multiplex PCR; TCRdb keeps only in-frame clonotypes and omits some of them. V, J and clone size are those of that table, while D and trimming were read from the DNA. The profile shows 200,000 to 250,000 clones, 85% of them singletons. Sequenced material: peripheral blood. The origin of this receptor is a man in his fifties who had recovered from COVID-19. The chain carries TRBV5-1 and TRBJ2-7; 9 bases fit TRBD2. DNA of the CDR3: TGCGCCAGCAGCTTGGAAGGGCGGGAGGGCGAGCAGTACTTC. Encoded protein: CASSLEGREGEQYF.